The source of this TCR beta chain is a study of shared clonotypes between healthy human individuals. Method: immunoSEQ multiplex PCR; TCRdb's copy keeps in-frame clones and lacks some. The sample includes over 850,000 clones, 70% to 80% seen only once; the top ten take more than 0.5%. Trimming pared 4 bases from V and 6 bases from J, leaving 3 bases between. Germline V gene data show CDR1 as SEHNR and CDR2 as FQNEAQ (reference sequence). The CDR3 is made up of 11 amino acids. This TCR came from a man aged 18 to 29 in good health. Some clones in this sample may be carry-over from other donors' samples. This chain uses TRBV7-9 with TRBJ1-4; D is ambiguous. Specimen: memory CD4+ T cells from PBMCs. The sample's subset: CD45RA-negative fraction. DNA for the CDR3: TGTGCCAGCAGCTCGTATGAAAAACTGTTTTTT. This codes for CASSSYEKLFF.